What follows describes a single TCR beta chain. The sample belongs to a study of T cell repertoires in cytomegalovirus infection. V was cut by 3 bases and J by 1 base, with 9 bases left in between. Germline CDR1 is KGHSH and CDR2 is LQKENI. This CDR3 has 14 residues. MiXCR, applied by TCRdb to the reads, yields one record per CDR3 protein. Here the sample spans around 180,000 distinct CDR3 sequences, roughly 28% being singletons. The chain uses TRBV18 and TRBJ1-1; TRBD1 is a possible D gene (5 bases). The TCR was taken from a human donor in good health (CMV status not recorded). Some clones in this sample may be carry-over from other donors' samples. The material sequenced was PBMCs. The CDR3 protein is CASSPIQGNTEAFF. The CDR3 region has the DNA TGTGCCAGCTCACCCATCCAGGGGAACACTGAAGCTTTCTTT.